This TCR beta chain comes out of a study of tumor-infiltrating lymphocytes in oesophageal squamous cell carcinoma. From the PCR reads, TCRdb called clonotypes with MiXCR, one entry per CDR3 protein. The profile shows about 24,000 distinct CDR3 sequences, about 40% of them singletons. Trimming removed 7 bases from V and 0 bases from J; junction bases left unmatched: 2. The CDR3 extends over 14 amino acids. The germline V gene has CDR1 ENHRY and CDR2 SYGVKD. This clonotype has ten or more counts. The chain links TRBV10-3 to TRBJ2-2; 7 bases are a match to TRBD2. Sequenced: esophageal tumor tissue. The sequence derives from a male donor with esophageal squamous cell carcinoma. CDR3: CAINAGANTGELFF. CDR3 DNA: TGTGCCATCAACGCGGGGGCGAACACCGGGGAGCTGTTTTTT.